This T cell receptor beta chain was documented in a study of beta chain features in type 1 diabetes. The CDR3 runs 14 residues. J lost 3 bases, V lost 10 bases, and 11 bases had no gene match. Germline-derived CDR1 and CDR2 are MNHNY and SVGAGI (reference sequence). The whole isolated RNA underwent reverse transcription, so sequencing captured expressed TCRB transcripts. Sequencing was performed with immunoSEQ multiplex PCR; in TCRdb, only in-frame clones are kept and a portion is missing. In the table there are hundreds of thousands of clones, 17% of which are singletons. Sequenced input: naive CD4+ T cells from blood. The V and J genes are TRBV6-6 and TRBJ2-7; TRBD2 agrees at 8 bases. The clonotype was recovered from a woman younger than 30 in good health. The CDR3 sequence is CAISRSGSDYEQYF. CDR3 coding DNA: TGTGCCATCTCCCGAAGCGGGAGCGACTACGAGCAGTACTTC.